The T cell receptor (beta chain) under discussion was sequenced for a study of CD8+ T cells in alopecia areata. After isolation, RNA underwent reverse transcription to generate cDNA as the sequencing template. TCRdb's copy holds only in-frame clones and misses some; the assay was immunoSEQ multiplex PCR. The sample records about 110,000 clones, approximately 63% being singletons. CD4+ and CD8+ T cells were sorted from PBMCs. This clone was seen ten or more times. Its specificity is unknown. Overall study findings and caveats: Across lesional scalp, and particularly alopecia totalis/universalis, clonality surpassed that of normal scalp. When scalp samples are sequenced, resident alphabeta T cells of normal skin are also captured. Whereas mice showed it more clearly, TCR sharing across patients was murkier, possibly because of HLA.

Input material: CD8+ T cells sorted from blood. The clonotype was recovered from a human donor in good health.

CDR3 protein: CASSLGTPDLSNEQFF. The CDR3 DNA follows: TGTGCCAGCAGTTTAGGCACACCCGATCTGAGCAATGAGCAGTTCTTC. The J gene is TRBJ2-1, the V gene TRBV27; D call uncertain. This CDR3 has 16 amino acids. The germline V and J ends were trimmed by 2 bases and 6 bases, with 17 bases remaining between them. Per the germline V gene, CDR1 is MNHEY and CDR2 is SMNVEV (reference sequence).